These T cell receptor beta chains were read from a single sample in a study of CD8 T cells in ankylosing spondylitis. TCRdb re-called the 5' RACE reads with MiXCR, one entry per CDR3 protein. This table has roughly 26,000 distinct CDR3 sequences, over 10% appearing once. Sequenced: blood. The receptors originated from a male donor with ankylosing spondylitis or in good health (not recorded which). Both conserved end residues are part of each CDR3. D genes are given only for firm matches. Rows may omit the clone size; those that give it use once, few, many or a size class.

.	TRBV5-5	TRBJ2-7	.	CASSLVGTYEQYF	TGTGCCAGCAGCTTGGTCGGTACCTACGAGCAGTACTTC
TRBD1	TRBV5-1	TRBJ2-3	few	CASSSGDRINTDTQYF	TGCGCCAGCAGCTCGGGGGACAGGATAAACACAGATACGCAGTATTTT
TRBD1	TRBV19	TRBJ1-6	.	CASSSRDRVNSPLHF	TGTGCCAGTAGTTCCCGGGACAGGGTAAATTCACCCCTCCACTTT
.	TRBV20-1	TRBJ2-7	.	CSALGRGEYEQYF	TGCAGCGCCTTGGGACGAGGAGAATACGAGCAGTACTTC
.	TRBV20-1	TRBJ2-3	.	CSVKTGADTQYF	TGCAGTGTAAAGACGGGAGCGGATACGCAGTATTTT
.	TRBV4-3	TRBJ2-7	few	CASSQLSGDEQYF	TGCGCCAGCAGCCAATTATCAGGGGATGAGCAGTACTTC
TRBD1	TRBV30	TRBJ2-1	.	CAWSLRDRGYNEQFF	TGTGCCTGGAGTCTCCGGGACAGGGGTTACAATGAGCAGTTCTTC
TRBD2	TRBV27	TRBJ2-1	.	CASNSLGGRGYNEQFF	TGTGCCAGCAACTCCCTGGGGGGGAGGGGATACAATGAGCAGTTCTTC
TRBD1	TRBV2	TRBJ2-5	many	CASSEQGAVGETQYF	TGTGCCAGCAGTGAACAGGGGGCGGTAGGGGAGACCCAGTACTTC
.	TRBV20-1	TRBJ2-7	many	CSATGVWSEQYF	TGCAGTGCTACAGGGGTCTGGTCCGAGCAGTACTTC